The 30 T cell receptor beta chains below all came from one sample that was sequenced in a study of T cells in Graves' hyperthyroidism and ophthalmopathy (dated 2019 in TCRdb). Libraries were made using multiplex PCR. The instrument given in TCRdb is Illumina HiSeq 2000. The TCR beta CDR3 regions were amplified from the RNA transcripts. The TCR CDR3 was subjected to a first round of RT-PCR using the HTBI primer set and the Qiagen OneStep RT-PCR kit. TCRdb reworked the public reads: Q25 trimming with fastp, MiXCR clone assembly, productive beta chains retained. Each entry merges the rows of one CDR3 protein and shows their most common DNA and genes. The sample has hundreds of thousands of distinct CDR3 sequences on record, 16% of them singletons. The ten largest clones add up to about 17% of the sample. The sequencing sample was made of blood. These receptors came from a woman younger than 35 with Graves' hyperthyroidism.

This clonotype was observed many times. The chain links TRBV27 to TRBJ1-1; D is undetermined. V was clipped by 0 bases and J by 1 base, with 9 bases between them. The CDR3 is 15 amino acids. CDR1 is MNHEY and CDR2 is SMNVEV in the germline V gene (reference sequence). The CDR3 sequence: CASSLSGQANTEAFF. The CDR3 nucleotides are TGTGCCAGCAGTTTATCCGGGCAGGCGAACACTGAAGCTTTCTTT.

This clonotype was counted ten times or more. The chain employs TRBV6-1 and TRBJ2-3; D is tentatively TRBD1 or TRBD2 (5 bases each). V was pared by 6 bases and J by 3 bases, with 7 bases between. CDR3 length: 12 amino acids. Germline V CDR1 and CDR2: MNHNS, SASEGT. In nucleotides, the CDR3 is TGTGCCAGCAGGAGGGGAACAGATACGCAGTATTTT. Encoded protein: CASRRGTDTQYF.

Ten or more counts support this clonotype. CDR3 nucleotides: TGTGCCAGCAGCCAATATATAGGTAGCGAGATTTACAATGAGCAGTTCTTC. It yields the protein CASSQYIGSEIYNEQFF. This rearrangement joins TRBV7-2 to TRBJ2-1; the D gene is possibly TRBD2 (5 bases). Germline assignment: CDR1 SGHTA and CDR2 FQGNSA. With 5 bases removed from V and 4 bases from J, the gap between germline ends came to 21 bases. The CDR3 runs 17 residues.

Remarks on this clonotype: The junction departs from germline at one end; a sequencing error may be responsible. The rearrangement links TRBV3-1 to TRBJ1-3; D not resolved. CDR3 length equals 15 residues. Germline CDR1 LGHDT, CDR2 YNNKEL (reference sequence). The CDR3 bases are TGTGCCAGCGGCCAAGAGGGCCTCTCTGGAAACACCATATATTTT. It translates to CASGQEGLSGNTIYF.

Written as DNA, the CDR3 is TGTGCCATCCAGGTAGCCCTTAGCACTGAAGCTTTCTTT. Translation gives CAIQVALSTEAFF. The chain couples TRBV6-2 or TRBV6-3 to TRBJ1-1; the D is unclear. Trimming shortened V by 10 bases and J by 4 bases, and 16 bases separated the two germline ends. Germline V gene lookup returns CDR1 MNHEY and CDR2 SVGEGT. CDR3 length equals 13 residues.

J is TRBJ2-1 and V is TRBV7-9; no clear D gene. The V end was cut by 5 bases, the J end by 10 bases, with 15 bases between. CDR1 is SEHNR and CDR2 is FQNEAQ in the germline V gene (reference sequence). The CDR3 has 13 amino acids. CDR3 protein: CASSPPGTYEQFF. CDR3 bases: TGTGCCAGCAGCCCCCCGGGTACATACGAGCAGTTCTTC.

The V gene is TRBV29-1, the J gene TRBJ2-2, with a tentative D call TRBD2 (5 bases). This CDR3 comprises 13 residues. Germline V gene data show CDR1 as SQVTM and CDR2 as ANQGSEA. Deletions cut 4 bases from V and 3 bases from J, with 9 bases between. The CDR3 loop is CSVVGRDTGELFF. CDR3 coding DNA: TGCAGCGTTGTAGGGCGGGACACCGGGGAGCTGTTTTTT.

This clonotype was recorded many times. CDR3 bases: TGCAGTGCTAGAGACCGACTAGCGTCAGGGGAGACCCAGTACTTC. It yields the protein CSARDRLASGETQYF. The gene calls are TRBV20-1 and TRBJ2-5, with TRBD2 matching 8 bases. This CDR3 has 15 amino acids. The V and J ends lost 0 bases and 5 bases, in that order; junction bases with no gene match: 8. Per germline, CDR1 DFQATT and CDR2 SNEGSKA (reference sequence).

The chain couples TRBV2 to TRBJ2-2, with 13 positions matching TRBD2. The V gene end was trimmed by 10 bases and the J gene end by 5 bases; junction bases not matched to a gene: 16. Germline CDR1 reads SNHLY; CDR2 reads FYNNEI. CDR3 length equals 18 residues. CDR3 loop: CAIEKRTSGRALTGELFF. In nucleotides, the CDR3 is TGTGCCATTGAAAAGAGAACTAGCGGGAGGGCATTAACCGGGGAGCTGTTTTTT.

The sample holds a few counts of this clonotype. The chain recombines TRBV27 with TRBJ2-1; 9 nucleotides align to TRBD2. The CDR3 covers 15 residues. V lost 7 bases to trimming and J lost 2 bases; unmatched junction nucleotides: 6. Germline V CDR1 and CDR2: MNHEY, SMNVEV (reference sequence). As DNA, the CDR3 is TGTGCCAGCACCCGTAGCGGGAGTACCTACAATGAGCAGTTCTTC. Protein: CASTRSGSTYNEQFF.

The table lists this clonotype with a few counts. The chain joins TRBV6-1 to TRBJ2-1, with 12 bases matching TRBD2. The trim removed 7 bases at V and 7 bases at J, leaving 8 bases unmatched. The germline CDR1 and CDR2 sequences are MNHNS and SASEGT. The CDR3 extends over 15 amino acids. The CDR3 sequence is CASNPTSGGINEQFF. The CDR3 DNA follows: TGTGCCAGCAACCCGACTAGCGGGGGTATTAATGAGCAGTTCTTC.

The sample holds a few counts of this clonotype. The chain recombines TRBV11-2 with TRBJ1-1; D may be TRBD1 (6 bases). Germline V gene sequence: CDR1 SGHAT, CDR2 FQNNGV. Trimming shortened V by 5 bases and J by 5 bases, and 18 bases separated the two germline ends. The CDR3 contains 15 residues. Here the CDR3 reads CASSPIRGQRTEAFF. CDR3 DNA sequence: TGTGCCAGCAGCCCCATCCGGGGGCAGAGGACTGAAGCTTTCTTT.

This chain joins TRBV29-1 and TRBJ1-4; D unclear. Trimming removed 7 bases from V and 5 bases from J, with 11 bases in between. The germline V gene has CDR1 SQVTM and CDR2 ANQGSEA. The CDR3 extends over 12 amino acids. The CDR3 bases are TGCAGCGGGGAAGACTACAATGAAAAACTGTTTTTT. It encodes CSGEDYNEKLFF.

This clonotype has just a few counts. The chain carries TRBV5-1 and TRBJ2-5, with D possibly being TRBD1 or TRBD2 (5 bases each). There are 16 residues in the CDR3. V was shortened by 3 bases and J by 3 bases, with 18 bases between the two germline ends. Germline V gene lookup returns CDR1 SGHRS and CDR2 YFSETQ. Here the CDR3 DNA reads TGCGCCAGCAGCTCGGCCGACCGGGACGGAAAAGAGACCCAGTACTTC. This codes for CASSSADRDGKETQYF. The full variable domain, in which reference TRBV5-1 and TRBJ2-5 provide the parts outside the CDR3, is KAGVTQTPRYLIKTRGQQVTLSCSPISGHRSVSWYQQTPGQGLQFLFEYFSETQRNKGNFPGRFSGRQFSNSRSEMNVSTLELGDSALYLCASSSADRDGKETQYFGPGTRLLVL.

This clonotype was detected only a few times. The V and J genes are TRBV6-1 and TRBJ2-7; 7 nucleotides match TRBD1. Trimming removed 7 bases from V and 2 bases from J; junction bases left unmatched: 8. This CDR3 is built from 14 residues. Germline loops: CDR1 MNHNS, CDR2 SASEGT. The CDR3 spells CASTAGTAAYEQYF. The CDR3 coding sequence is TGTGCCAGCACCGCAGGGACAGCCGCCTACGAGCAGTACTTC.

The CDR3 region has the DNA TGTGCCACCCTCCGGGACCCCACAGATACGCAGTATTTT. As protein: CATLRDPTDTQYF. The chain links TRBV19 to TRBJ2-3, with D tentatively TRBD1 or TRBD2 (5 bases each). Germline CDR1 reads LNHDA; CDR2 reads SQIVND (reference sequence). The V end was cut by 10 bases, the J end by 2 bases, with 13 bases between. The CDR3 contains 13 residues.

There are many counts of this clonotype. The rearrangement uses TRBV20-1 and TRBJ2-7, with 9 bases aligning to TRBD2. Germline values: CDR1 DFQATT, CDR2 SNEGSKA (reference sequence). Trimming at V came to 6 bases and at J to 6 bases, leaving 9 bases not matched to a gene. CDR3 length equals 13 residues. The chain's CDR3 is CSAGGGGAVEQYF. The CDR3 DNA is TGCAGTGCAGGGGGCGGGGGGGCAGTCGAGCAGTACTTC.

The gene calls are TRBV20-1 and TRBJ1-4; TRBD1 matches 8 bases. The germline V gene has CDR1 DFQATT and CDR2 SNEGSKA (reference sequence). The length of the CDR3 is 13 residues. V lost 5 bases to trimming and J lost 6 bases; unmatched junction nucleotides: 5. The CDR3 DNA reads TGCAGTGCTTGGACAGGGAAGGATGAAAAACTGTTTTTT. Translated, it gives CSAWTGKDEKLFF.

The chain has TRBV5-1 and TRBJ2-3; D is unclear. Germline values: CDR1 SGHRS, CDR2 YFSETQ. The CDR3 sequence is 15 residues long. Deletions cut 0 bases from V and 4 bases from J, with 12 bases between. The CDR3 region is CASSLELDGADTQYF. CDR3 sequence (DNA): TGCGCCAGCAGCTTGGAGTTAGACGGAGCAGATACGCAGTATTTT.

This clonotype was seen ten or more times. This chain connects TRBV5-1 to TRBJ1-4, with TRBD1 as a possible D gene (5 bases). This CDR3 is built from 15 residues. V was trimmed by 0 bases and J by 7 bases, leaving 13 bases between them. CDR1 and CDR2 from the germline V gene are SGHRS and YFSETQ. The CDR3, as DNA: TGCGCCAGCAGCTTGGTCCCCAGGGAGGGTGAAAAACTGTTTTTT. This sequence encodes CASSLVPREGEKLFF.

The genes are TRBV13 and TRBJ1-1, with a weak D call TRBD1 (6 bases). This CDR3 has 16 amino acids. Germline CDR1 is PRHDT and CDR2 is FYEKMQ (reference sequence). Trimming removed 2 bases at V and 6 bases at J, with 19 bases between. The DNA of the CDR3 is TGTGCCAGCAGCTTAATAGTACAGGGATTTCGTCCTGAAGCTTTCTTT. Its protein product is CASSLIVQGFRPEAFF.

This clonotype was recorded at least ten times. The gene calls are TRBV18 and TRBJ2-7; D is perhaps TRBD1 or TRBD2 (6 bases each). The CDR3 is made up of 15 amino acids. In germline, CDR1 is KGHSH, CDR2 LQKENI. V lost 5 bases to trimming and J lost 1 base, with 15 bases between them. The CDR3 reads CASSTGLTGSYEQYF. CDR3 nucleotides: TGTGCCAGCTCAACGGGACTGACAGGTTCCTACGAGCAGTACTTC.

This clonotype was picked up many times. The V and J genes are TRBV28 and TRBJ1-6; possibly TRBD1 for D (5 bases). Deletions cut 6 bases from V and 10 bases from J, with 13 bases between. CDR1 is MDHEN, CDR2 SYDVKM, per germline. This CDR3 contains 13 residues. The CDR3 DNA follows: TGTGCCAGCAGCCAGGGTTTCTGGTCACCCCTCCACTTT. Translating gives CASSQGFWSPLHF.

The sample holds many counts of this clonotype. CDR3 DNA sequence: TGTGCCAGCAGCGACGGACTAGCGGAGTACGAGCAGTACTTC. It yields the protein CASSDGLAEYEQYF. The chain carries TRBV7-2 and TRBJ2-7, with 10 positions matching TRBD2. The J segment lost 4 bases and the V segment lost 5 bases, leaving 5 bases of the junction unmatched. This CDR3 has 14 amino acids. CDR1 SGHTA and CDR2 FQGNSA come from the germline V gene.

The CDR3 DNA sequence: TGCAGTGCCAATTCAGGGTTTGGCTACACCTTC. Amino acids: CSANSGFGYTF. The gene calls are TRBV20-1 and TRBJ1-2; maybe TRBD1 (5 bases). The CDR3 contains 11 residues. V was pared by 6 bases and J by 7 bases, with 12 bases between. The germline V gene encodes CDR1 DFQATT and CDR2 SNEGSKA (reference sequence).

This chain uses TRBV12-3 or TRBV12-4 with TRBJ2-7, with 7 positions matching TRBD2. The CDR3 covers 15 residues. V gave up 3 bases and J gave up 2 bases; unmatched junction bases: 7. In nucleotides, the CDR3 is TGTGCCAGCAGTTTTTTCTCGGGACTAACCTACGAGCAGTACTTC. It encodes CASSFFSGLTYEQYF.

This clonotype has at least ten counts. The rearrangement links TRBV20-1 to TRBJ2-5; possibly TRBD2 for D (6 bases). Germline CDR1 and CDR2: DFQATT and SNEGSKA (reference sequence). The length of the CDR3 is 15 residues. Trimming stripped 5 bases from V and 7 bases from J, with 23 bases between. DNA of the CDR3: TGCAGTGCTTGTCGACTAGTGAGTTCCGAGGGGACCCAGTACTTC. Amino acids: CSACRLVSSEGTQYF.

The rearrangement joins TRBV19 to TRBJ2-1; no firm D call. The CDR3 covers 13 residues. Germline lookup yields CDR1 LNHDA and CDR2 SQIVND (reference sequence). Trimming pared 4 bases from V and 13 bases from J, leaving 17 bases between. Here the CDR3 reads CASSRRSVVEQFF. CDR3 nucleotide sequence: TGTGCCAGTAGTAGAAGATCCGTTGTAGAACAGTTCTTC.

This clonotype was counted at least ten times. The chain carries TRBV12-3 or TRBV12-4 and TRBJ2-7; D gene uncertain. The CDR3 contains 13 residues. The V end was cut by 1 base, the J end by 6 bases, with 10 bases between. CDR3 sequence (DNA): TGTGCCAGCAGTTTAGACATTCTCCCCGAGCAGTACTTC. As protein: CASSLDILPEQYF.

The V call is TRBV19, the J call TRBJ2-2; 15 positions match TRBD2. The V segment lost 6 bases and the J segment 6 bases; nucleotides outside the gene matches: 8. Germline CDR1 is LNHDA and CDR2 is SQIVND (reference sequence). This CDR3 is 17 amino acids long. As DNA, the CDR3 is TGTGCCAGTAGCCGAGGACTAGCGGGAGGGCCATCCGGGGAGCTGTTTTTT. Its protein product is CASSRGLAGGPSGELFF. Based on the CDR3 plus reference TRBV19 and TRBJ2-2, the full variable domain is DGGITQSPKYLFRKEGQNVTLSCEQNLNHDAMYWYRQDPGQGLRLIYYSQIVNDFQKGDIAEGYSVSREKKESFPLTVTSAQKNPTAFYLCASSRGLAGGPSGELFFGEGSRLTVL.